One T cell receptor beta chain is described in this entry. Its matching antigen is unknown. Trimming took off 4 bases at V and 7 bases at J, with 17 bases between the two ends. Germline CDR1 reads MNHEY; CDR2 reads SVGAGI. The CDR3 sequence is 15 residues long. The sample is drawn from a study of T cells after yellow fever vaccination. General study results and limits: Detected again after the booster were most primary-vaccination clones, at 96% CD4 and 88% CD8.

5'RACE template switching produced TCR cDNA carrying a universal primer site and UMIs. TCRdb reanalysed the 5' RACE reads using MiXCR and keeps one entry per CDR3 protein. The profile shows around 300,000 distinct CDR3 sequences, 10% to 15% of them singletons. Sequences were derived from CD4+ T cells sorted from PBMCs, sampled 45 days after the yellow fever booster vaccination. This chain uses TRBV6-5 with TRBJ2-1; D remains ambiguous. The TCR comes from a man aged 30-40 years who received the YFV17D yellow fever vaccine. This CDR3 reads CASSLEVGGINEQFF. DNA of the CDR3: TGTGCCAGCAGTTTAGAAGTAGGTGGGATTAATGAGCAGTTCTTC.